One and the same sample provided the 9 T cell receptor beta chains below, sequenced in a study of blood T cell repertoires in COVID-19. Here immunoSEQ multiplex PCR was the method, and the copy in TCRdb shows in-frame clones only, minus some. Of some 130,000 clones listed, roughly 89% were seen once; the top ten hold roughly 3.9%. The sequenced sample consisted of peripheral blood. Receptors were obtained from a man aged 60 to 69 with COVID-19, enrolled during active disease.

The chain couples TRBV4-3 to TRBJ1-1, with unresolved D. In germline, CDR1 is LGHNA, CDR2 YSLEER. The CDR3 loop spans 13 amino acids. Trimming took off 1 base at V and 3 bases at J, with 6 bases between the two ends. The CDR3 DNA follows: TGCGCCAGCAGCCAAGGAGGATACACTGAAGCTTTCTTT. It specifies CASSQGGYTEAFF.

The chain joins TRBV5-1 to TRBJ2-5; 9 nucleotides agree with TRBD2. The V segment lost 0 bases and the J segment 1 base; nucleotides outside the gene matches: 4. Germline V gene data show CDR1 as SGHRS and CDR2 as YFSETQ. CDR3 length: 16 residues. This chain's CDR3 is CASSLGTSVGQETQYF. CDR3 coding DNA: TGCGCCAGCAGCTTGGGGACTAGCGTGGGCCAAGAGACCCAGTACTTC.

Sample share makes this clone medium-sized. The genes are TRBV2 and TRBJ2-3; TRBD2 matches 8 bases. V lost 2 bases to trimming and J lost 3 bases; unmatched junction nucleotides: 7. This CDR3 spans 16 amino acids. Germline V lookup: CDR1 SNHLY, CDR2 FYNNEI. This chain's CDR3 is CASSELPGGATDTQYF. In nucleotides, the CDR3 is TGTGCCAGCAGTGAACTTCCGGGGGGGGCTACAGATACGCAGTATTTT. The whole variable domain, remainder taken from reference TRBV2 and TRBJ2-3, is EPEVTQTPSHQVTQMGQEVILRCVPISNHLYFYWYRQILGQKVEFLVSFYNNEISEKSEIFDDQFSVERPDGSNFTLKIRSTKLEDSAMYFCASSELPGGATDTQYFGPGTRLTVL.

The chain has TRBV7-6 and TRBJ1-1; tentatively, D is TRBD1 (6 bases). The CDR3 spans 12 residues. Germline lookup yields CDR1 SGHVS and CDR2 FNYEAQ. V shed 5 bases and J shed 5 bases, with 9 bases lying between them. CDR3 amino acids: CASSKQGTEAFF. The CDR3 nucleotides read TGTGCCAGCAGCAAACAGGGAACTGAAGCTTTCTTT.

The chain is built from TRBV19 and TRBJ1-2; D call uncertain. The V end was cut by 6 bases, the J end by 2 bases, with 16 bases between. The CDR3 spans 15 residues. Germline lookup yields CDR1 LNHDA and CDR2 SQIVND (reference sequence). CDR3: CASRGQEGRNYGYTF. DNA for the CDR3: TGTGCCAGTAGAGGGCAGGAAGGGAGGAACTATGGCTACACCTTC. The entire variable domain, with the rest obtained from reference TRBV19 and TRBJ1-2, is as follows: DGGITQSPKYLFRKEGQNVTLSCEQNLNHDAMYWYRQDPGQGLRLIYYSQIVNDFQKGDIAEGYSVSREKKESFPLTVTSAQKNPTAFYLCASRGQEGRNYGYTFGSGTRLTVV.

The chain combines TRBV14 with TRBJ1-1; 8 nucleotides match TRBD1. V lost 3 bases, J lost 0 bases, and 6 bases stayed unmatched. Germline V gene data show CDR1 as SGHDN and CDR2 as FVKESK. This CDR3 spans 16 amino acids. CDR3 region: CASSHGTGTMNTEAFF. CDR3 DNA: TGTGCCAGCAGCCACGGGACAGGCACCATGAACACTGAAGCTTTCTTT.

V gene TRBV28 combines with J gene TRBJ2-3, with D maybe TRBD1 (5 bases). Germline CDR1 MDHEN, CDR2 SYDVKM. V dropped 7 bases and J dropped 1 base, with 12 bases sitting between them. The CDR3 has 14 amino acids. CDR3 DNA: TGTGCCAGCAAATGGGGCCATCGCACAGATACGCAGTATTTT. It encodes CASKWGHRTDTQYF.

V is TRBV19 and J is TRBJ1-4; D might be TRBD1 (5 bases). The CDR3 has 14 residues. V was clipped by 3 bases and J by 3 bases, with 8 bases between them. Germline CDR1 and CDR2: LNHDA and SQIVND (reference sequence). This CDR3 is CASSMGDSNEKLFF. The DNA of the CDR3 is TGTGCCAGTAGTATGGGGGACTCTAATGAAAAACTGTTTTTT.

This clone has only one observation. The chain couples TRBV12-3 or TRBV12-4 to TRBJ2-3, with a possible D match to TRBD2 (5 bases). Trimming stripped 10 bases from V and 4 bases from J, with 12 bases between. The CDR3 has 12 amino acids. The CDR3 coding sequence is TGTGCCACCTCGGAGGTCCCAGATACGCAGTATTTT. Its protein is CATSEVPDTQYF.